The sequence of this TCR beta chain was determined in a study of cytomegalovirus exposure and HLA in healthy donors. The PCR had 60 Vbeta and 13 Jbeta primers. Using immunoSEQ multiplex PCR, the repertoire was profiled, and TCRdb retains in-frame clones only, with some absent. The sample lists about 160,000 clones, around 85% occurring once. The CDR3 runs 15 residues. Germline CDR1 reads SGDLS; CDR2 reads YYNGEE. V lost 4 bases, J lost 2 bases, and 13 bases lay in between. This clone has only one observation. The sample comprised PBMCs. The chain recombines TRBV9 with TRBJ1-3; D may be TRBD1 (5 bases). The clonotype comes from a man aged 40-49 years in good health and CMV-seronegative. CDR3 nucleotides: TGTGCCAGCAGCATCTCAGGGTCCCCTGGAAACACCATATATTTT. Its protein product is CASSISGSPGNTIYF. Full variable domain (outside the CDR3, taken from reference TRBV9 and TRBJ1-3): DSGVTQTPKHLITATGQRVTLRCSPRSGDLSVYWYQQSLDQGLQFLIQYYNGEERAKGNILERFSAQQFPDLHSELNLSSLELGDSALYFCASSISGSPGNTIYFGEGSWLTVV.